This passage covers 20 T cell receptor beta chains from one sample sequenced in a study of prognosis after radiotherapy for stage I lung cancer. Template was genomic DNA; TCR beta CDR3 amplified in two multiplex PCR rounds. For every TRBV and TRBJ gene, a specific primer was used in first-round PCR. MiXCR, applied by TCRdb to the multiplex PCR reads, yields one record per CDR3 protein. The sample gives about 34,000 distinct CDR3 sequences, less than 35% of which show up once; roughly 17% is in the top ten. The sequences come from PBMCs, collected before or after stereotactic body radiation therapy (not recorded which). All receptors come from a donor aged 50 or older with non-small cell lung cancer.

Comments on this clonotype: One end of the junction is discordant with germline, which a read error may explain. This chain joins TRBV7-2 and TRBJ1-1; unclear D gene. The length of the CDR3 is 20 residues. CDR1 and CDR2 (germline): SGHTA, FQGNSA. CDR3: CASSLGFRGVRKRKNTEAFF. CDR3 nucleotides: TGTGCCAGCAGCTTAGGGTTTCGAGGTGTAAGAAAGAGAAAGAACACTGAGGCTTTCTTT.

Notes on this clonotype: A read error may account for a junction end that differs from germline. The gene calls are TRBV7-9 and TRBJ2-7; perhaps TRBD1 as D (5 bases). This CDR3 has 15 amino acids. Germline CDR1 is SEHNR and CDR2 is FQNEAQ (reference sequence). The CDR3 DNA is TGTGCCAGCAGCCTATCAGGGTACCGGAATGGCGAGCACTACTTC. This sequence encodes CASSLSGYRNGEHYF. The full variable domain, its missing parts supplied by reference TRBV7-9 and TRBJ2-7, is DTGVSQNPRHKITKRGQNVTFRCDPISEHNRLYWYRQTLGQGPEFLTYFQNEAQLEKSRLLSDRFSAERPKGSFSTLEIQRTEQGDSAMYLCASSLSGYRNGEHYFGPGTRLTVT.

This clonotype has at least ten counts. The chain links TRBV6-1 to TRBJ2-1; 9 bases are a match to TRBD2. Germline CDR1 and CDR2: MNHNS and SASEGT. The CDR3 is 15 residues long. After removal of 2 bases from V and 2 bases from J, the junction contained 1 base not matched to a gene. Here the CDR3 reads CASSESSGAYNEQFF. The CDR3 DNA is TGTGCCAGCAGTGAATCTAGCGGGGCCTACAATGAGCAGTTCTTC.

The chain carries TRBV3-1 and TRBJ2-3, with D maybe TRBD2 (5 bases). V lost 3 bases and J lost 2, with 12 bases in between. CDR3 size: 15 residues. Germline V gene data show CDR1 as LGHDT and CDR2 as YNNKEL (reference sequence). The DNA of the CDR3 is TGTGCCAGCAGCCAGACTACAGATCCCACAGATACGCAGTATTTT. This gives the protein CASSQTTDPTDTQYF.

This clonotype has at least ten counts. This chain uses TRBV19 with TRBJ1-5; 7 bases line up with TRBD1. The CDR3 is 13 amino acids. The germline CDR1 and CDR2 sequences are LNHDA and SQIVND (reference sequence). The junction had 3 bases not matched to a gene; V was cut back by 6 bases and J by 4 bases. CDR3 nucleotides: TGTGCCAGTAGCGAGACAGGGAATCAGCCCCAGCATTTT. This translates into CASSETGNQPQHF.

This clonotype was found many times. This chain links TRBV18 with TRBJ1-1; no reliable D call. Trimming pared 6 bases from V and 0 bases from J, leaving 8 bases between. The CDR3 runs to 13 residues. Germline loops: CDR1 KGHSH, CDR2 LQKENI. CDR3 sequence: CASSLTLNTEAFF. The CDR3, as DNA: TGTGCCAGCTCCCTGACATTGAACACTGAAGCTTTCTTT.

Comment on this clonotype: Since a much larger clone is just one base distant, this may be a read error. The chain is built from TRBV6-4 and TRBJ2-2, with D uncertain. The length of the CDR3 is 14 residues. V was clipped by 3 bases and J by 5 bases, with 10 bases between them. Germline V gene sequence: CDR1 MRHNA, CDR2 SNTAGT. CDR3 DNA: TGTGCCAGCAGTGAAGAGGTGGCGACCGGGGAGCTGTTTTTT. Its protein product is CASSEEVATGELFF.

This clonotype was detected once. The chain carries TRBV7-2 and TRBJ1-3, with a possible D match to TRBD1 (5 bases). The V and J ends lost 2 bases and 2 bases respectively, with 10 bases between them. This CDR3 has 15 amino acids. Germline CDR1 reads SGHTA; CDR2 reads FQGNSA. In nucleotides, the CDR3 is TGTGCCAGCAGCTTATTCCAGGGTGCTGGAAACACCATATATTTT. Its translation is CASSLFQGAGNTIYF.

This clonotype came up many times. V is TRBV28 and J is TRBJ2-1; 8 nucleotides match TRBD2. Germline CDR1 is MDHEN and CDR2 is SYDVKM. J was trimmed by 1 base and V by 4 bases; bases with no gene match: 9. The CDR3 length is 17 residues. This CDR3 is CASSSRLAYLSYNEQFF. CDR3 sequence (DNA): TGTGCCAGCAGTTCCCGACTAGCGTACTTATCCTACAATGAGCAGTTCTTC. The variable domain in full, with the rest retrieved from reference TRBV28 and TRBJ2-1, is DVKVTQSSRYLVKRTGEKVFLECVQDMDHENMFWYRQDPGLGLRLIYFSYDVKMKEKGDIPEGYSVSREKKERFSLILESASTNQTSMYLCASSSRLAYLSYNEQFFGPGTRLTVL.

About this clonotype itself: A much larger clone lies one base from this, so it may be a read error. The chain links TRBV2 to TRBJ1-1; 10 bases align to TRBD1. Germline V gene data show CDR1 as SNHLY and CDR2 as FYNNEI. The CDR3 totals 15 residues. V was pared by 7 bases and J by 5 bases, with 10 bases of the junction left unmatched. The CDR3 DNA reads as TGTGCCAGCATCCCAACGGGACAGGGGTGGACTGAAGCTTTCTTT. It specifies CASIPTGQGWTEAFF.

In regard to this clonotype: One junction end disagrees with the germline gene, perhaps due to a read error. CDR3 bases: TGTGCCAGCATCCCCGGGACTAGTAGGGGTGAGCCGTTCTTC. It is translated as CASIPGTSRGEPFF. The chain uses TRBV7-3 and TRBJ2-1; 8 positions agree with TRBD2. In germline, CDR1 is SGHTA, CDR2 FQGTGA. The CDR3 covers 14 residues.

In this sample, this clonotype turned up many times. The chain combines TRBV2 with TRBJ2-5; D is unclear. V was pared by 4 bases and J by 4 bases, with 7 bases between. Looked up from germline, CDR1 is SNHLY and CDR2 is FYNNEI. The CDR3 is 12 residues long. In DNA form, the CDR3 reads TGTGCCAGCAGTGCAGAGGTAGAGACCCAGTACTTC. Translation: CASSAEVETQYF. The whole variable domain, remainder taken from reference TRBV2 and TRBJ2-5, is EPEVTQTPSHQVTQMGQEVILRCVPISNHLYFYWYRQILGQKVEFLVSFYNNEISEKSEIFDDQFSVERPDGSNFTLKIRSTKLEDSAMYFCASSAEVETQYFGPGTRLLVL.

This clonotype has at least ten counts. The CDR3 loop reads CASSLTWANEQFF. The CDR3 DNA reads TGTGCCAGCAGCTTAACCTGGGCCAATGAGCAGTTCTTC. The rearrangement links TRBV7-3 to TRBJ2-1; D ambiguous. This CDR3 is 13 amino acids long. V lost 0 bases, J lost 6 bases, and 6 bases lay in between. Germline V gene lookup returns CDR1 SGHTA and CDR2 FQGTGA.

The V gene is TRBV19, the J gene TRBJ1-2; D unresolved. CDR1 LNHDA and CDR2 SQIVND come from the germline V gene (reference sequence). The CDR3 is 15 amino acids. Trimming removed 6 bases at V and 8 bases at J, with 22 bases between. CDR3 bases: TGTGCCAGTAGCCCCCCAGTTAGGGCTCTTATGGGCTACACCTTC. Translated: CASSPPVRALMGYTF.

This clonotype was recorded at least ten times. The chain employs TRBV3-1 and TRBJ1-5; D call uncertain. The CDR3 loop spans 12 amino acids. The ends were cut back, 0 bases at V and 6 bases at J, with 3 bases in the middle. CDR1 is LGHDT, CDR2 YNNKEL, per germline (reference sequence). The CDR3, as DNA: TGTGCCAGCAGCCAAGAGGGTCAGCCCCAGCATTTT. As protein: CASSQEGQPQHF.

Turning to this clonotype: One junction end does not reproduce the germline sequence, and a read error may be involved. The rearrangement uses TRBV7-9 and TRBJ2-2, with TRBD2 identical over 7 bases. The length of the CDR3 is 19 residues. Looked up from germline, CDR1 is SEHNR and CDR2 is FQNEAQ (reference sequence). CDR3 bases: TGTGCCAGCAGCTCACCCGGGTGGGTCAGCGGGGTTAACACCGGTGAGCTGTTTTTT. This codes for CASSSPGWVSGVNTGELFF.

This clonotype counts as medium-sized (0.01 to 0.1%). The chain joins TRBV13 to TRBJ2-5; TRBD2 matches 10 bases. The CDR3 totals 16 residues. CDR1 is PRHDT, CDR2 FYEKMQ, per germline (reference sequence). Germline trimming cut 5 bases from V and 3 bases from J; bases unmatched to any gene: 9. CDR3 nucleotide sequence: TGTGCCAGCAGCCCCAGGACTAGCGGTTATGAAGAGACCCAGTACTTC. This codes for CASSPRTSGYEETQYF.

This clonotype has at least ten counts. The chain employs TRBV6-2 or TRBV6-3 and TRBJ2-5; 8 nucleotides agree with TRBD2. The germline V gene has CDR1 MNHEY and CDR2 SVGEGT. With V trimmed by 5 bases and J by 7 bases, 21 bases remained unmatched. The CDR3 sequence is 18 residues long. The CDR3 coding sequence is TGTGCCAGCAGTGAAGACTTGGCGGGGGGCCCCATGTTTGGGACCCAGTACTTC. This encodes CASSEDLAGGPMFGTQYF.

To note about this clonotype: This may come from a read error, since a much larger clone is one base off. The conserved phenylalanine or tryptophan normally closing the CDR3 is absent here, so this likely arose from a read error. The V call is TRBV6-5, the J call TRBJ2-5; no reliable D call. Trimming took off 2 bases at V and 5 bases at J, with 12 bases between the two ends. Germline V gives CDR1 MNHEY, CDR2 SVGAGI. CDR3 length: 14 residues. CDR3 in DNA: TGTGCCAGCAGTTACACAACTACTTCGGAGACCCAGTACCTC. Translation gives CASSYTTTSETQYL.

This clonotype was observed at least ten times. The genes are TRBV5-1 and TRBJ2-1, with 8 bases identical to TRBD2. Germline V gives CDR1 SGHRS, CDR2 YFSETQ. V trimming: 2 bases; J trimming: 7 bases; junction bases outside the gene matches: 8. The CDR3 extends over 15 amino acids. The DNA for the CDR3 is TGCGCCAGCAGCTTAGCGGGAGAAGCGGGTAATGAGCAGTTCTTC. It yields the protein CASSLAGEAGNEQFF.